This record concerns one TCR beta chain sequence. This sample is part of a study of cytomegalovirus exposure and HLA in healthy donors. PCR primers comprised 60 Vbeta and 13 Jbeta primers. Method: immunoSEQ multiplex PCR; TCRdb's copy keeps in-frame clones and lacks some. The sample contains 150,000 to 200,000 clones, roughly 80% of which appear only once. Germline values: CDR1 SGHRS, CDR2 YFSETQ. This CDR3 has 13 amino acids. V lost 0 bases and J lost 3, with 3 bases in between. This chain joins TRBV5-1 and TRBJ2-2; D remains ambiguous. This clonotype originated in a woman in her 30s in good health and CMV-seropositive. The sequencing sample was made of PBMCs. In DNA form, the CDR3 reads TGCGCCAGCAGCTTGGCCGACACCGGGGAGCTGTTTTTT. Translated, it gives CASSLADTGELFF. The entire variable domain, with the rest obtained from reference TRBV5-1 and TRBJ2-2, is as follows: KAGVTQTPRYLIKTRGQQVTLSCSPISGHRSVSWYQQTPGQGLQFLFEYFSETQRNKGNFPGRFSGRQFSNSRSEMNVSTLELGDSALYLCASSLADTGELFFGEGSRLTVL.